This T cell receptor beta chain was sequenced in a study of CD8 T cells in ankylosing spondylitis. With V trimmed by 5 bases and J by 4 bases, 5 bases remained unmatched. The germline V gene has CDR1 SGHRS and CDR2 YFSETQ. The CDR3 sequence is 13 residues long. TCRdb used MiXCR to reprocess the 5' RACE reads, holding one entry per CDR3 protein. The data contain more than 100,000 distinct CDR3 sequences, roughly 11% of them singletons. In this sample, this clonotype turned up many times. V is TRBV5-1 and J is TRBJ2-5; 7 nucleotides match TRBD2. Sequenced sample: blood, either unsorted or a sorted T cell fraction (not recorded which). This TCR derives from a female donor with ankylosing spondylitis or in good health (not recorded which). The CDR3 loop is CASRGLAGETQYF. The CDR3 nucleotides read TGCGCCAGCAGAGGTTTAGCGGGAGAGACCCAGTACTTC. Variable domain in full (rest from reference TRBV5-1 and TRBJ2-5): KAGVTQTPRYLIKTRGQQVTLSCSPISGHRSVSWYQQTPGQGLQFLFEYFSETQRNKGNFPGRFSGRQFSNSRSEMNVSTLELGDSALYLCASRGLAGETQYFGPGTRLLVL.